These 30 T cell receptor beta chains came from one sample sequenced in a study of cytomegalovirus exposure and HLA in healthy donors (dated by TCRdb to 2016 to 2017). Library prep was done by the immunoSEQ multiplex PCR assay. A mixture of 60 forward primers for TCR Vbeta segments and 13 reverse primers for TCR Jbeta segments was used in the multiplex PCR. The clones in this table, taken by TCRdb from immuneACCESS, are in-frame only. Not every clone is retained; where verified, under half of the shortfall comes from an unresolved V gene, and the cause of the rest is unknown. For this sample the table gives 85,000 to 100,000 clones, of which 75% to 85% were detected only once. The biggest ten clones account for about 5% of the sample. The sequencing sample was made of PBMCs. Receptors were obtained from a woman aged 40 to 55 in good health and CMV-seronegative.

V is TRBV5-6 and J is TRBJ2-5; TRBD1 is a possible D gene (7 bases). Germline V gene sequence: CDR1 SGHDT, CDR2 YYEEEE. The germline V and J ends were trimmed by 1 base and 5 bases, with 18 bases remaining between them. This CDR3 has 16 residues. The CDR3, as DNA: TGTGCCAGCAGCTTGAGGGGGCAGGGGGGTCGGGAGACCCAGTACTTC. Translated: CASSLRGQGGRETQYF.

The chain uses TRBV19 and TRBJ1-5; D may be TRBD1 (5 bases). The V and J ends lost 5 bases and 0 bases respectively, with 14 bases between them. This CDR3 comprises 16 residues. The germline CDR1 and CDR2 sequences are LNHDA and SQIVND (reference sequence). CDR3 in DNA: TGTGCCAGTAGTCCCCTCGACAGTTCTAGCAATCAGCCCCAGCATTTT. It codes for CASSPLDSSSNQPQHF.

The rearrangement links TRBV29-1 to TRBJ1-2; 8 bases fit TRBD1. The CDR3 contains 13 residues. The V and J ends lost 6 bases and 8 bases, in that order; junction bases with no gene match: 11. Germline V gives CDR1 SQVTM, CDR2 ANQGSEA. CDR3 sequence: CSVVRDRGPGYTF. The CDR3 DNA follows: TGCAGCGTGGTGCGTGACAGGGGTCCCGGCTACACCTTC.

This clone was picked up one time. This chain joins TRBV5-6 and TRBJ2-7; D ambiguous. The V end was cut by 5 bases, the J end by 5 bases, with 14 bases between. The length of the CDR3 is 13 residues. CDR1 SGHDT and CDR2 YYEEEE come from the germline V gene. The CDR3 DNA sequence: TGTGCCAGCAGACCTGGTCGAGCCGACGAGCAGTACTTC. Amino acids: CASRPGRADEQYF. The full variable domain, in which reference TRBV5-6 and TRBJ2-7 provide the parts outside the CDR3, is DAGVTQSPTHLIKTRGQQVTLRCSPKSGHDTVSWYQQALGQGPQFIFQYYEEEERQRGNFPDRFSGHQFPNYSSELNVNALLLGDSALYLCASRPGRADEQYFGPGTRLTVT.

The chain is built from TRBV7-6 and TRBJ2-7; D remains unclear. Germline CDR1 and CDR2: SGHVS and FNYEAQ. V lost 5 bases, J lost 5 bases, and 10 bases lay in between. The CDR3 has 12 residues. DNA of the CDR3: TGTGCCAGCAGCAATAGAGAGGACGAGCAGTACTTC. This sequence encodes CASSNREDEQYF.

The chain has TRBV25-1 and TRBJ1-2; unclear D gene. CDR3 length equals 12 residues. The germline V gene encodes CDR1 MGHDK and CDR2 SYGVNS. V lost 3 bases and J 4 bases, leaving 6 bases between the germline ends. The CDR3 loop is CASSDTGYGYTF. As DNA, the CDR3 is TGTGCCAGCAGTGATACGGGCTATGGCTACACCTTC.

The chain joins TRBV21-1 to TRBJ2-7; the DNA was not used to check the table's D call, TRBD2. TRBV21-1 is a documented pseudogene. The CDR3 is 16 amino acids. The CDR3 bases are TGTGCCAGCAGCAAATTCCAAGGACTAGCGGAATACGAGCAGTACTTC. Protein: CASSKFQGLAEYEQYF.

Notes on this clone: At one boundary the junction diverges from the germline segment, which might be a read error. The chain uses TRBV5-1 and TRBJ2-4, with TRBD1 matching 8 bases. The CDR3 is 12 residues long. Germline values: CDR1 SGHRS, CDR2 YFSETQ. CDR3 nucleotides: TGCGCCAGCAGCCCCGACCGGGACAGGCCCTTCTTC. It translates to CASSPDRDRPFF.

This clone has more than one count but fewer than ten. This rearrangement joins TRBV2 to TRBJ1-2; the D gene is possibly TRBD1 (6 bases). Looked up from germline, CDR1 is SNHLY and CDR2 is FYNNEI. V was clipped by 4 bases and J by 2 bases, with 8 bases between them. The CDR3 contains 13 residues. CDR3 loop: CASSVQGNYGYTF. The DNA of the CDR3 is TGTGCCAGCAGTGTACAGGGAAACTATGGCTACACCTTC.

The chain employs TRBV6-5 and TRBJ2-5; 8 nucleotides line up with TRBD2. J gave up 5 bases and V 2 bases, and 7 bases lay outside the gene matches. This CDR3 comprises 15 residues. CDR1 MNHEY and CDR2 SVGAGI come from the germline V gene. CDR3 amino acids: CASSYGGLGRETQYF. In nucleotides, the CDR3 is TGTGCCAGCAGTTACGGGGGACTAGGAAGGGAGACCCAGTACTTC.

The genes are TRBV29-1 and TRBJ1-2; maybe TRBD1 (6 bases). The CDR3 contains 12 residues. Germline CDR1 and CDR2: SQVTM and ANQGSEA. Trimming removed 7 bases at V and 4 bases at J, with 13 bases between. The CDR3, as DNA: TGCAGCGCCGGGGGGGCAGTCTATGGCTACACCTTC. Protein product: CSAGGAVYGYTF.

The rearrangement links TRBV6-5 to TRBJ1-1; 8 nucleotides agree with TRBD1. From germline, CDR1 is MNHEY and CDR2 SVGAGI. The CDR3 has 15 residues. The V segment lost 2 bases and the J segment 5 bases; nucleotides outside the gene matches: 7. The DNA of the CDR3 is TGTGCCAGCAGTTACCGACAGGGGTTGAGGACTGAAGCTTTCTTT. It codes for CASSYRQGLRTEAFF.

The chain is built from TRBV5-6 and TRBJ2-1; D not certain. This CDR3 comprises 12 residues. V was cut by 3 bases and J by 6 bases, with 7 bases left in between. The germline V gene has CDR1 SGHDT and CDR2 YYEEEE. For the CDR3, the DNA is TGTGCCAGCAGCTCCCCCAGCAATGAGCAGTTCTTC. It is translated as CASSSPSNEQFF.

This clone was detected only a few times. This chain uses TRBV7-6 with TRBJ2-5, with D uncertain. CDR1 and CDR2 (germline): SGHVS, FNYEAQ. The V and J ends lost 6 bases and 7 bases respectively, with 15 bases between them. The CDR3 is 13 amino acids. CDR3 DNA sequence: TGTGCCAGCAGATTATTGAGACGAGGGACCCAGTACTTC. Encoded protein: CASRLLRRGTQYF.

This clone was seen once. The V gene is TRBV7-2, the J gene TRBJ2-7, with D possibly TRBD1 on 6 matching bases. Per germline, CDR1 SGHTA and CDR2 FQGNSA. This CDR3 has 15 amino acids. With 4 bases removed from V and 3 bases from J, the gap between germline ends came to 16 bases. The CDR3 loop reads CASSYPDSRDYEQYF. For the CDR3, the DNA is TGTGCCAGCAGCTACCCGGACAGCAGAGACTACGAGCAGTACTTC.

The rearrangement links TRBV7-8 to TRBJ2-2; TRBD1 matches 7 bases. Germline CDR1 SGHVS, CDR2 FQNEAQ. The ends lost 4 bases at V and 6 bases at J; junction bases unmatched: 8. This CDR3 has 15 amino acids. The CDR3 region has the DNA TGTGCCAGCAGCTCCCGTGGAGGACAGGCCGGGGAGCTGTTTTTT. Encoded protein: CASSSRGGQAGELFF.

The CDR3 sequence is CASSSEAGWYNEQFF. CDR3 nucleotides: TGTGCCAGTAGTTCCGAGGCGGGTTGGTACAATGAGCAGTTCTTC. The chain uses TRBV19 and TRBJ2-1; D perhaps matches TRBD2 (5 bases). The CDR3 runs 15 residues. Deletions cut 5 bases from V and 4 bases from J, with 15 bases between. CDR1 and CDR2 (germline): LNHDA, SQIVND (reference sequence).

In this sample, this clone turned up a few times. The chain recombines TRBV4-1 with TRBJ2-2; D gene unclear. This CDR3 has 14 residues. V was pared by 1 base and J by 7 bases, with 10 bases between. The germline CDR1 and CDR2 sequences are MGHRA and YSYEKL. In nucleotides, the CDR3 is TGCGCCAGCAGCCAAGCAGGTGTGGGCGGGGAGCTGTTTTTT. It codes for CASSQAGVGGELFF.

This chain uses TRBV19 with TRBJ1-6; TRBD1 aligns across 7 bases. CDR1 is LNHDA and CDR2 is SQIVND in the germline V gene (reference sequence). There are 15 residues in the CDR3. V shed 6 bases, J shed 7 bases, and the junction held 9 bases outside the gene matches. CDR3 coding DNA: TGTGCCAGTAGGACGACAGGGTTGTGGAATTCACCCCTCCACTTT. The encoded protein is CASRTTGLWNSPLHF.

This rearrangement joins TRBV7-2 to TRBJ1-2; D unclear. The V gene's germline CDR1 is SGHTA and CDR2 FQGNSA. V dropped 0 bases and J dropped 7 bases, with 6 bases sitting between them. This CDR3 has 12 amino acids. CDR3 nucleotide sequence: TGTGCCAGCAGCTTAGCGCGGCCTGGCTACACCTTC. Its protein product is CASSLARPGYTF. Full variable domain (outside the CDR3, taken from reference TRBV7-2 and TRBJ1-2): GAGVSQSPSNKVTEKGKDVELRCDPISGHTALYWYRQSLGQGLEFLIYFQGNSAPDKSGLPSDRFSAERTGGSVSTLTIQRTQQEDSAVYLCASSLARPGYTFGSGTRLTVV.

The chain couples TRBV10-3 to TRBJ2-1; D perhaps matches TRBD2 (7 bases). The V end was cut by 0 bases, the J end by 9 bases, with 21 bases between. The CDR3 is 17 residues long. Germline loops: CDR1 ENHRY, CDR2 SYGVKD. CDR3: CAISESLAGALPSEQFF. In DNA, the CDR3 is TGTGCCATCAGTGAGTCGCTTGCGGGGGCCCTTCCGAGTGAGCAGTTCTTC.

The rearrangement uses TRBV9 and TRBJ2-3; TRBD2 agrees at 10 bases. Trimming removed 0 bases from V and 2 bases from J; junction bases left unmatched: 6. In germline, CDR1 is SGDLS, CDR2 YYNGEE. The CDR3 totals 17 residues. The CDR3 spells CASSVGGTSGATDTQYF. The CDR3 region has the DNA TGTGCCAGCAGCGTAGGTGGTACTAGCGGGGCCACAGATACGCAGTATTTT.

The chain links TRBV18 to TRBJ1-3, with TRBD1 identical over 8 bases. The CDR3 is made up of 15 amino acids. With 3 bases clipped from V and 0 bases from J, the junction kept 1 base outside the gene matches. Germline V gene lookup returns CDR1 KGHSH and CDR2 LQKENI. DNA for the CDR3: TGTGCCAGCTCACCCGGACAGGGCTCTGGAAACACCATATATTTT. Protein: CASSPGQGSGNTIYF.

V and J are TRBV30 and TRBJ1-1, with 9 bases fitting TRBD1. The V gene end was trimmed by 4 bases and the J gene end by 4 bases; junction bases not matched to a gene: 4. Germline CDR1 and CDR2: GTSNPN and SVGIG (reference sequence). The CDR3 consists of 13 residues. The CDR3 loop reads CAWNGQGITEAFF. For the CDR3, the DNA is TGTGCCTGGAATGGACAGGGGATCACTGAAGCTTTCTTT.

This clone is a singleton in its sample. The chain uses TRBV5-1 and TRBJ2-5; 7 positions agree with TRBD1. In germline, CDR1 is SGHRS, CDR2 YFSETQ. This CDR3 is 15 amino acids long. V was pared by 5 bases and J by 2 bases, with 9 bases of the junction left unmatched. CDR3 nucleotide sequence: TGCGCCAGCAGGTCAGGGGGTGAAGGTCAAGAGACCCAGTACTTC. This encodes CASRSGGEGQETQYF.

This chain uses TRBV11-3 with TRBJ2-1; D is perhaps TRBD2 (5 bases). V lost 5 bases, J lost 4 bases, and 15 bases lay in between. Germline CDR1 reads SGHNT; CDR2 reads YENEEA. The CDR3 contains 15 residues. The CDR3: CASSQRQGGYNEQFF. CDR3 sequence (DNA): TGTGCCAGCAGCCAGCGACAAGGAGGATACAATGAGCAGTTCTTC. The full variable domain, its missing parts supplied by reference TRBV11-3 and TRBJ2-1, is EAGVVQSPRYKIIEKKQPVAFWCNPISGHNTLYWYLQNLGQGPELLIRYENEEAVDDSQLPKDRFSAERLKGVDSTLKIQPAELGDSAVYLCASSQRQGGYNEQFFGPGTRLTVL.

The V gene is TRBV10-3, the J gene TRBJ2-5; 9 positions match TRBD2. Unmatched junction bases numbered 5, after V lost 4 bases and J lost 2 bases. The CDR3 consists of 15 residues. Germline CDR1 reads ENHRY; CDR2 reads SYGVKD. The CDR3 DNA reads TGTGCCATCAGTGGGGGTAGCGGGGGACAAGAGACCCAGTACTTC. Translation: CAISGGSGGQETQYF.

This sequence joins TRBV7-9 and TRBJ1-1; the D gene is possibly TRBD1 (6 bases). Germline V CDR1 and CDR2: SEHNR, FQNEAQ (reference sequence). There are 17 residues in the CDR3. The ends were cut back, 5 bases at V and 4 bases at J, with 23 bases in the middle. The chain's CDR3 is CASSGGGGGVGFTEAFF. As DNA, the CDR3 is TGTGCCAGCAGCGGCGGGGGGGGCGGGGTCGGATTCACTGAAGCTTTCTTT.

This sequence joins TRBV5-1 and TRBJ1-2, with TRBD1 matching over 10 bases. Germline CDR1 reads SGHRS; CDR2 reads YFSETQ. The CDR3 spans 15 residues. The J segment lost 3 bases and the V segment lost 3 bases, leaving 5 bases of the junction unmatched. The CDR3 region is CASSSRQGADYGYTF. CDR3 DNA: TGCGCCAGCAGCTCTCGACAGGGGGCTGACTATGGCTACACCTTC.

The chain carries TRBV5-6 and TRBJ2-7; 9 bases agree with TRBD1. The CDR3 contains 15 residues. Trimming removed 3 bases from V and 2 bases from J; junction bases left unmatched: 6. CDR1 and CDR2 from the germline V gene are SGHDT and YYEEEE. CDR3 in DNA: TGTGCCAGCAGCTGGCCGGGACAGGGCACCTACGAGCAGTACTTC. Amino acids: CASSWPGQGTYEQYF.